These T cell receptor beta chains were read from a single sample in a study of shared clonotypes between healthy human individuals. Generated by immunoSEQ multiplex PCR, the TCRdb table keeps only in-frame clones and is missing some. The sample records roughly 1,500,000 clones, approximately 98.5% being singletons. The material sequenced was naive CD4+ T cells sorted from blood. Every receptor here comes from a man aged 25 to 40 in good health. Each CDR3 is given with its conserved first and last residue. Each record gives: CDR3 length, J gene, clone size, V gene, CDR3 protein. Clone size is not always given. Where it is, it says once, few, many or a class for expanded clones.

CDR3 length: 15
J gene: TRBJ2-1
clone size: .
V gene: TRBV5-6
CDR3 protein: CASSLVVSSYNEQFF

CDR3 length: 16
J gene: TRBJ2-3
clone size: .
V gene: TRBV7-3
CDR3 protein: CASSSLTGDRADTQYF

CDR3 length: 11
J gene: TRBJ2-2
clone size: .
V gene: TRBV20-1
CDR3 protein: CSASGSGELFF

CDR3 length: 14
J gene: TRBJ2-2
clone size: .
V gene: TRBV11-2
CDR3 protein: CASSLDTGAGELFF

CDR3 length: 20
J gene: TRBJ2-7
clone size: .
V gene: TRBV4-1
CDR3 protein: CASSHPMGVTGTRVTYEQYF

CDR3 length: 14
J gene: TRBJ1-1
clone size: once
V gene: TRBV7-2
CDR3 protein: CASSLAGVNTEAFF

CDR3 length: 11
J gene: TRBJ1-4
clone size: .
V gene: TRBV5-5
CDR3 protein: CASSLREKLFF

CDR3 length: 14
J gene: TRBJ1-5
clone size: .
V gene: TRBV28
CDR3 protein: CASSWRGSPQPQHF

CDR3 length: 16
J gene: TRBJ2-1
clone size: .
V gene: TRBV15
CDR3 protein: CATSTWGRATSNEQFF

CDR3 length: 19
J gene: TRBJ2-1
clone size: .
V gene: TRBV11-3
CDR3 protein: CASSSGASGRLSSYNEQFF